This T cell receptor (beta chain) was sequenced in a study of human T cells and chemical hapten exposure. Time point given: pre-sensitization, week 0. Treatment denoted: therapeutic diphenylcyclopropenone sensitization with weekly scalp DPC. TCRdb reprocessed the RACE reads with MiXCR, giving one entry per CDR3 protein. The repertoire holds roughly 100,000 distinct CDR3 sequences, with less than 15% as singletons. Looked up from germline, CDR1 is SGHAT and CDR2 is FQNNGV. This CDR3 region has 14 residues. V was cut by 2 bases and J by 5 bases, with 10 bases left in between. This clonotype was found a few times. Its cognate antigen is unknown. The study's findings and limits: Compared to controls, expanded TCRs made significantly more large clusters of similar CDR3s.

This chain links TRBV11-2 with TRBJ2-1; D could derive from TRBD1 or TRBD2 (5 bases each). This specimen was whole blood, taken in connection with sensitization to the hapten diphenylcyclopropenone (DPC). The receptor's source is a woman between 50 and 59 years old with alopecia areata. Some clones in this sample may be carry-over from other donors' samples. The CDR3 coding sequence is TGTGCCAGCAGCTTACAGAGGGGAAACAATGAGCAGTTCTTC. Amino acid sequence: CASSLQRGNNEQFF.